These 5 T cell receptor beta chains share one sample of origin, sequenced in a study of T cell responses to AZD1222 COVID-19 vaccine. Generated by immunoSEQ multiplex PCR, the TCRdb table keeps only in-frame clones and is missing some. Among about 170,000 clones, 90% were seen once, and the ten largest hold approximately 1.6%. The specimen comprised peripheral blood, sampled on day 0 of AZD1222 vaccination. These receptors all stem from an adult in good health.

The chain carries TRBV29-1 and TRBJ1-2; D may be TRBD1 (5 bases). The CDR3 covers 10 residues. Germline CDR1 is SQVTM and CDR2 is ANQGSEA. Trimming stripped 6 bases from V and 8 bases from J, with 10 bases between. Here the CDR3 DNA reads TGCAGCGTGGGACTCAACGGCTACACCTTC. This sequence encodes CSVGLNGYTF.

The chain has TRBV5-1 and TRBJ2-7; D ambiguous. Germline CDR1 SGHRS, CDR2 YFSETQ. The CDR3 spans 14 residues. The germline V and J ends were trimmed by 5 bases and 3 bases, with 15 bases remaining between them. CDR3 amino acids: CASSPPGQDYEQYF. DNA of the CDR3: TGCGCCAGCAGTCCGCCGGGCCAAGACTACGAGCAGTACTTC.

The chain carries TRBV3-1 (or the pseudogene TRBV3-2) and TRBJ1-1, with D perhaps matching TRBD1 (6 bases). The germline V gene has CDR1 LGHDT and CDR2 YNNKEL (reference sequence). The V gene lost 0 bases and the J gene lost 3 bases, with 14 bases spanning the gap. The CDR3 has 16 residues. The CDR3 protein is CASSQETGLRDTEAFF. The CDR3 nucleotides are TGTGCCAGCAGCCAAGAAACAGGGCTCCGGGACACTGAAGCTTTCTTT.

The chain carries TRBV13 and TRBJ2-1, with 7 bases that match TRBD2. Germline CDR1 is PRHDT and CDR2 is FYEKMQ (reference sequence). The CDR3 is 17 amino acids. The junction had 9 bases not matched to a gene; V was cut back by 1 base and J by 3 bases. For the CDR3, the DNA is TGTGCCAGCAGCTTAGTCCTTACTAGCGTCAGCTACAATGAGCAGTTCTTC. Its translation is CASSLVLTSVSYNEQFF.

The CDR3 DNA reads as TGTGCCAGCAATACAGTTTGGCCGGGGTGGGCGCAAAACAATGAAAAACTGTTTTTT. It yields the protein CASNTVWPGWAQNNEKLFF. The chain uses TRBV28 and TRBJ1-4; no firm D call. Trimming took off 7 bases at V and 5 bases at J, with 29 bases between the two ends. Germline CDR1 reads MDHEN; CDR2 reads SYDVKM. The CDR3 consists of 19 residues.